A single sample gave rise to the 26 T cell receptor delta chains below, sequenced in a study of γδ T cells in repeated Plasmodium falciparum infection. Vgamma9/Vdelta2+ and Vdelta2-negative gammadelta T cells were flow-sorted from PBMC for bulk sequencing. TCRdb called clones anew from the multiplex PCR reads with CATT. In the table there are roughly 90,000 delta-chain clones, more than 1.4% of which are singletons. Sequencing was carried out using gamma-delta T cells from blood. These receptors all stem from a pool of human donors (malaria-infected and uninfected, not separated).

On this clone: The TCRdb protein comes from a much larger clone and disagrees with this DNA's translation at residue 21, likely due to a read error; the protein given here is derived from the DNA. The V gene reported is TRDV1; the J gene is uncalled; the table calls TRDD3, which could not be checked here. The CDR3 totals 23 residues. The germline V gene has CDR1 TSWWSYY and CDR2 QGS. DNA for the CDR3: TGTGCTCTTGGGGAACGTTTTCTTTACTGGGGGATAATCACCTCCTGGGACACCCGACAGGTGTTTTTC. Its translation: CALGERFLYWGIITSWDTRQVFF.

This clone was counted a few times. The protein in TCRdb stems from a much larger clone and differs at residue 5 from this DNA's translation, likely a read error; here the protein is translated from the DNA. This rearrangement joins TRDV1 to TRDJ1; 7 positions match TRDD3. The CDR3 runs to 13 residues. Per germline, CDR1 TSWWSYY and CDR2 QGS. V lost 6 bases, J lost 4 bases, and 5 bases stayed unmatched. CDR3 amino acids: CALGGGMVDKLIF. CDR3 bases: TGTGCTCTTGGTGGGGGGATGGTCGATAAACTCATCTTT.

The rearrangement uses TRDV1 and TRDJ1; the match to TRDD2 covers 9 bases. The J gene was missing in TCRdb and was found by matching the end of the DNA to germline. Germline CDR1 reads TSWWSYY; CDR2 reads QGS. Unmatched junction bases numbered 21, after V lost 4 bases and J lost 0 bases. The CDR3 is 21 residues long. The CDR3, as DNA: TGTGCTCTTGGGGCCCCCTTCCTACTAAACCACTTACTGGGGTACACCGATAAACTCATCTTT. It translates to CALGAPFLLNHLLGYTDKLIF.

This clone was detected only a few times. The amino acid sequence in TCRdb belongs to a much larger clone and departs from this DNA's translation at residue 6, likely a sequencing read error; the sequence shown is translated from the DNA. CDR3 nucleotide sequence: TGTGCCTGTGACCCTGTGCTTCTGGGGGATACCCCGTACACCGATAAACTCATCTTT. Encoded protein: CACDPVLLGDTPYTDKLIF. This rearrangement joins TRDV2 to TRDJ1; 11 positions agree with TRDD3. Matching the DNA to germline supplied the J gene, which TCRdb does not give. Germline V gene lookup returns CDR1 GEAIGNYY and CDR2 EKD. The trim removed 3 bases at V and 0 bases at J, leaving 14 bases unmatched. The CDR3 consists of 19 residues.

Turning to this clone: TCRdb assigns this DNA the protein of a much larger clone, which departs from its translation at residue 17; this likely reflects a read error, and the protein shown comes from translating the DNA. V usage is TRDV3 and J usage is TRDJ3, with 7 bases lining up with TRDD3. The CDR3 totals 26 residues. CDR1 is TVYSNPD, CDR2 GDNSRS, per germline (reference sequence). V lost 1 base to trimming and J lost 0 bases; unmatched junction nucleotides: 33. The CDR3 spells CAFNDLTLFETTDVGDGSWDTRQMFF. In DNA form, the CDR3 reads TGTGCCTTTAATGATCTAACCCTCTTCGAGACTACTGATGTGGGGGACGGCTCCTGGGACACCCGACAGATGTTTTTC.

A few counts support this clone. This DNA's translation and the protein TCRdb lists, from a much larger clone, do not match at residue 10, likely due to a read error; the protein shown is translated from the DNA. The J gene is TRDJ1, the V gene TRDV2, with D possibly TRDD3 on 5 matching bases. The J gene is absent in TCRdb and was assigned here via DNA matching to germline. Germline V gene lookup returns CDR1 GEAIGNYY and CDR2 EKD. This CDR3 comprises 16 residues. Trimming shortened V by 6 bases and J by 0 bases, and 19 bases separated the two germline ends. The CDR3 region is CACHTVTISDTDKLIF. CDR3 DNA sequence: TGTGCCTGTCATACGGTTACCATCTCTGACACCGATAAACTCATCTTT.

This clone was picked up many times. Other DNA sequences in this sample translate to the same CDR3. The chain uses TRDV1 and TRDJ1; 9 nucleotides align to TRDD2. CDR3 length: 19 residues. V lost 3 bases, J lost 3 bases, and 17 bases stayed unmatched. Germline assignment: CDR1 TSWWSYY and CDR2 QGS. The CDR3 nucleotides are TGTGCTCTTGGGGACACCACGCCCTTCCTACCCTGGGAACCCGATAAACTCATCTTT. It specifies CALGDTTPFLPWEPDKLIF.

This clone was seen only a few times. TCRdb's protein for this DNA is that of a much larger clone and differs from the translation at residue 8, likely a read error; the protein shown is the DNA translation. The rearrangement uses TRDV1 and TRDJ1, with D hard to call. No J gene is reported in TCRdb; it was inferred here by comparing the DNA with germline. The CDR3 length is 16 residues. Germline-derived CDR1 and CDR2 are TSWWSYY and QGS. The CDR3 sequence is CALGERRVQYTDKLIF. The CDR3 DNA follows: TGTGCTCTTGGGGAAAGGAGGGTTCAGTACACGGATAAACTCATCTTT.

A few counts support this clone. The protein in TCRdb stems from a much larger clone and differs at residue 8 from this DNA's translation, likely a read error; here the protein is translated from the DNA. DNA of the CDR3: TGTGCTCTTGGGTCCCCGGGGGGCCTTCCCTTATTTATGGGGGGTTCGTACACCGATAAACTCATCTTT. It specifies CALGSPGGLPLFMGGSYTDKLIF. The chain has TRDV1 and TRDJ1; D tentatively reads TRDD2 or TRDD3 (6 bases each). In the absence of a J gene in TCRdb, the DNA was matched to germline to assign it here. The length of the CDR3 is 23 residues. V shed 5 bases and J shed 0 bases, with 37 bases lying between them. Germline loops: CDR1 TSWWSYY, CDR2 QGS.

The chain recombines TRDV1 with TRDJ1; D unclear. No J gene is reported in TCRdb; it was inferred here by comparing the DNA with germline. The V and J ends lost 2 bases and 1 base respectively, with 17 bases between them. Germline lookup yields CDR1 TSWWSYY and CDR2 QGS. This CDR3 comprises 17 residues. The CDR3 sequence: CALGERSRAIGTDKLIF. CDR3 sequence (DNA): TGTGCTCTTGGGGAAAGGAGTAGGGCCATAGGCACCGATAAACTCATCTTT.

In this sample, this clone turned up a few times. This likely came from a read error, as a far larger clone is one base away. Other DNA sequences in this sample translate to the same CDR3. The CDR3: CACDTGYWGIQPDKLIF. In nucleotides, the CDR3 is TGCGCCTGTGACACCGGCTACTGGGGGATACAACCCGATAAACTCATCTTT. The chain carries TRDV2 and TRDJ1; 12 bases agree with TRDD3. The J gene is absent in TCRdb and was assigned here via DNA matching to germline. The CDR3 covers 17 residues. Germline V lookup: CDR1 GEAIGNYY, CDR2 EKD.

Only a few counts were recorded for this clone. The chain combines TRDV1 with TRDJ1; D perhaps matches TRDD3 (6 bases). No J segment appears in TCRdb, so it was assigned here by matching the sequence to germline. The V gene's germline CDR1 is TSWWSYY and CDR2 QGS. V lost 2 bases and J lost 0, with 28 bases in between. CDR3 length: 21 residues. CDR3 amino acids: CALGEWGFPSYWVRYTDKLIF. The CDR3 DNA follows: TGTGCTCTTGGGGAATGGGGGTTCCCTTCATACTGGGTCCGGTACACCGATAAACTCATCTTT.

This clone was seen more than once but under ten times. A far larger clone is off by one base, so a read error is likely. Other DNA sequences in the same sample also yield this CDR3. The V and J genes are TRDV1 and TRDJ1; 11 nucleotides match TRDD3. The J gene, not given by TCRdb, was assigned here from a germline match of the nucleotide sequence. CDR3 length equals 16 residues. CDR1 and CDR2 from the germline V gene are TSWWSYY and QGS. V dropped 2 bases and J dropped 10; count of bases not matched to a gene: 12. The CDR3 sequence: CALGELALLGDTGLIF. CDR3 DNA: TGTGCTCTTGGGGAATTAGCCTTGCTGGGGGATACAGGACTCATCTTT.

As concerns this clone: The likely explanation is a read error, given a far larger clone one base away. Other DNA sequences from this sample encode an identical CDR3 as well. The V gene call is TRDV1, and the J gene call is absent; the D call in the table, TRDD3, was not verified against the DNA. This CDR3 is 14 amino acids long. Germline V lookup: CDR1 TSWWSYY, CDR2 QGS. The CDR3 sequence is CALGEYYSGGSLIF. In DNA form, the CDR3 reads TGTGCTCTTGGGGAATACTACTCTGGGGGGTCTCTCATCTTT.

Regarding this clone: A read error likely explains why the TCRdb protein, taken from a much larger clone, differs from this DNA's translation at residue 5; the protein shown is translated from the DNA. The chain combines TRDV2 with TRDJ3, with a weak D call TRDD3 (6 bases). The CDR3 loop spans 15 amino acids. Germline CDR1 reads GEAIGNYY; CDR2 reads EKD. Between the trimmed V and J ends, which lost 3 bases and 7 bases, there was a span of 12 bases. The CDR3 DNA is TGTGCCTGTGACTCCGGAGGATACGACACCCGACAGATGTTTTTC. As protein: CACDSGGYDTRQMFF.

The table lists this clone with a few counts. A read error is the likely source, as a far larger clone sits one nucleotide away. Other DNA sequences in this specimen translate into the identical CDR3. The chain combines TRDV2 with TRDJ3, with TRDD3 identical over 11 bases. Germline lookup yields CDR1 GEAIGNYY and CDR2 EKD. The CDR3 has 22 amino acids. V lost 2 bases to trimming and J lost 0 bases; unmatched junction nucleotides: 14. CDR3 in DNA: TGTGCCTGTGACAAACTGGGGGATAAGAAGTCAGCCGGCTCCTGGGACACCCGACAGATGTTTTTC. Amino acids: CACDKLGDKKSAGSWDTRQMFF.

This clone was detected a few times. TCRdb records a much larger clone's protein for this DNA, with a difference at residue 5 that likely arises from a read error; the protein given is the translation of the DNA. The V and J genes are TRDV1 and TRDJ4; tentative D call: TRDD2 (5 bases). Germline matching of the DNA provided the J gene here, since TCRdb leaves it blank. The CDR3 is 18 amino acids. V lost 4 bases to trimming and J lost 1 base, with 25 bases between them. The germline V gene has CDR1 TSWWSYY and CDR2 QGS. CDR3 residues: CALGGLTLRRYAVRPLIF. The CDR3 bases are TGTGCTCTTGGGGGACTTACCCTACGGCGCTACGCAGTCAGACCCCTGATCTTT.

A note on this clone: The protein that TCRdb holds for this DNA derives from a much larger clone and differs from the translated DNA at residue 11, which likely indicates a read error; the protein shown here is translated from the DNA. The chain combines TRDV3 with TRDJ2, with 11 bases matching TRDD3. The CDR3 sequence is 23 residues long. Germline V lookup: CDR1 TVYSNPD, CDR2 GDNSRS (reference sequence). The CDR3 DNA reads as TGTGCCTTCCAGAGGAAAAAATTCCTACGGTTCTGGGGGATACCATGGCCGACAGCTCAACTCTTCTTT. Encoded protein: CAFQRKKFLRFWGIPWPTAQLFF. Looking up the rest from reference TRDV3 and TRDJ2 gives the full variable domain: CDKVTQSSPDQTVASGSEVVLLCTYDTVYSNPDLFWYRIRPDYSFQFVFYGDNSRSEGADFTQGRFSVKHILTQKAFHLVISPVRTEDSATYYCAFQRKKFLRFWGIPWPTAQLFFGKGTQLIVEP.

To note about this clone: The protein TCRdb gives is from a much larger clone and does not agree with this DNA's translation at residue 4, likely a read error; the protein shown here comes from the DNA. The chain has TRDV2 and TRDJ1; 13 nucleotides align to TRDD3. TCRdb gives no J gene; it was assigned here by matching the DNA to germline. CDR1 is GEAIGNYY and CDR2 is EKD in the germline V gene. The CDR3 contains 24 residues. After removal of 5 bases from V and 3 bases from J, the junction contained 32 bases not matched to a gene. The CDR3 bases are TGTGCCTGTGGCACTGGCCCTATTTCCGGCAAAGTACTGGGGGATACGCTAAACTCCGATAAACTCATCTTT. This encodes CACGTGPISGKVLGDTLNSDKLIF.

Points on this clone: TCRdb records a much larger clone's protein for this DNA, with a difference at residue 11 that likely arises from a read error; the protein given is the translation of the DNA. V usage is TRDV2 and J usage is TRDJ1; 7 bases are a match to TRDD3. TCRdb records no J gene; here it was assigned by comparing the DNA to germline. The CDR3 runs 21 residues. Germline CDR1 is GEAIGNYY and CDR2 is EKD. V shed 0 bases and J 2 bases; nucleotides not matched to a gene: 23. CDR3 nucleotides: TGTGCCTGTGACACCGTGAAGGCTAGTCCTGAGGGATACAAAGAAACCGATAAACTCATCTTT. This sequence encodes CACDTVKASPEGYKETDKLIF.

Of note for this clone: This DNA translates differently at residue 20 from the TCRdb protein, which is that of a much larger clone; a read error is likely, and the protein shown is the DNA's own translation. The J gene was not called, though the V gene is TRDV1; the DNA was not used to check the table's D call, TRDD3. This CDR3 contains 21 residues. CDR1 is TSWWSYY, CDR2 QGS, per germline. Here the CDR3 reads CALGDKTASPRTGGNTDKLTF. CDR3 DNA sequence: TGTGCTCTTGGGGACAAGACAGCATCCCCTCGTACTGGGGGAAACACCGATAAACTCACCTTT.

This clone was picked up a small number of times. The amino acid sequence in TCRdb belongs to a much larger clone and departs from this DNA's translation at residue 9, likely a sequencing read error; the sequence shown is translated from the DNA. The J gene is TRDJ1, the V gene TRDV1; TRDD3 matches at 12 bases. J lost 1 base, V lost 8 bases, and 32 bases had no gene match. Germline values: CDR1 TSWWSYY, CDR2 QGS. CDR3 length: 24 amino acids. This CDR3 reads CALFPWPSCWWRLLGDTATDKLIF. CDR3 coding DNA: TGTGCTCTTTTCCCTTGGCCTTCCTGCTGGTGGAGACTCCTGGGGGATACGGCCACCGATAAACTCATCTTT.

This clone was recorded at least ten times. The genes are TRDV2 and TRDJ1, with D possibly TRDD2 on 6 matching bases. Trimming left V 0 bases short and J 2 bases short, with 27 bases between. The CDR3 extends over 20 amino acids. Looked up from germline, CDR1 is GEAIGNYY and CDR2 is EKD. The DNA of the CDR3 is TGTGCCTGTGACACCGTGGTGTCCTACGTATCGAAGGGGGGGACCGATAAACTCATCTTT. It translates to CACDTVVSYVSKGGTDKLIF.

Ten or more counts support this clone. TCRdb's protein for this DNA is that of a much larger clone and differs from the translation at residue 9, likely a read error; the protein shown is the DNA translation. The chain uses TRDV2 and TRDJ1, with TRDD3 as a possible D gene (6 bases). The CDR3 consists of 15 residues. CDR1 and CDR2 from the germline V gene are GEAIGNYY and EKD. The V end was cut by 2 bases, the J end by 6 bases, with 18 bases between. The CDR3: CACDICALRDNKLIF. The CDR3 DNA follows: TGTGCCTGTGACATCTGCGCACTGAGGGATAATAAACTCATCTTT.

In its sample, this clone was seen a few times. TCRdb's protein for this DNA is that of a much larger clone and differs from the translation at residue 5, likely a read error; the protein shown is the DNA translation. For the CDR3, the DNA is TGTGCTCTTGGGGCCACCGTTAAGAACTGGGGATTTTCGTACACCGATAAACTCATCTTT. This encodes CALGATVKNWGFSYTDKLIF. This rearrangement joins TRDV1 to TRDJ1, with 7 nucleotides matching TRDD3. TCRdb supplies no J gene; here it was assigned by aligning the nucleotide sequence to germline. V shed 4 bases and J 0 bases; nucleotides not matched to a gene: 20. Germline lookup yields CDR1 TSWWSYY and CDR2 QGS. CDR3 length equals 20 residues.

A note on this clone: The protein recorded in TCRdb matches a much larger clone and deviates from this DNA's translation at residue 14, suggesting a read error; the protein here is obtained by translating the DNA. The rearrangement joins TRDV1 to TRDJ1; 13 bases agree with TRDD3. TCRdb does not report a J gene; here it was assigned by matching the DNA to germline references. The V gene end was trimmed by 0 bases and the J gene end by 4 bases; junction bases not matched to a gene: 32. Germline CDR1 is TSWWSYY and CDR2 is QGS. This CDR3 has 26 amino acids. CDR3 nucleotides: TGTGCTCTTGGGGAACTAAAAAGGTTCCCCCAAAAGGCGCACTGGGGGATACGGGGAAGGGTCGATAAACTCATCTTT. It codes for CALGELKRFPQKAHWGIRGRVDKLIF.